The 29 T cell receptor beta chains below all came from one sample that was sequenced in a study of vaccination and CD4 T cells after COVID-19. Oncomine TCR Beta short-read sequencing was applied to DNA from cultured CD4+ T cells. TCRdb ran MiXCR on the PCR reads and lists one entry per CDR3 protein. In the table there are 20,000 to 25,000 distinct CDR3 sequences, about 40% of which are singletons. Their antigens remain unidentified. Sample treatment: roughly ten-day PBMC culture with coronavirus spike peptide pools or control peptides (ViraFEST assay). The sequences come from CD4+ T cells from blood, cultured in vitro, collected before SARS-CoV-2 vaccination. The origin of the receptors is a human donor who had recovered from COVID-19.

Note on this clonotype: A much larger clone sits a single nucleotide away, making a read error possible. CDR3: CASSQGGQGASKNIQYF. CDR3 in DNA: TGCGCCAGCAGCCAAGGTGGGCAGGGGGCTTCCAAAAACATTCAGTACTTC. The rearrangement uses TRBV4-1 and TRBJ2-4; 8 bases are shared with TRBD1. The CDR3 runs to 17 residues. Trimming cost V 1 base and J 2 bases; bases outside gene matches: 7. Germline CDR1 MGHRA, CDR2 YSYEKL.

The chain couples TRBV7-2 to TRBJ2-2, with 10 nucleotides matching TRBD2. CDR1 is SGHTA and CDR2 is FQGNSA in the germline V gene. The CDR3 spans 17 residues. V gave up 4 bases and J gave up 6 bases; unmatched junction bases: 11. In DNA form, the CDR3 reads TGTGCCAGCAGCTCCTATAGGAGCGGGGGGGCCTCCGGGGAGCTGTTTTTT. Protein product: CASSSYRSGGASGELFF.

The chain recombines TRBV19 with TRBJ1-5; no firm D call. The CDR3 has 16 amino acids. V lost 0 bases and J lost 9, with 18 bases in between. In germline, CDR1 is LNHDA, CDR2 SQIVND (reference sequence). The CDR3 sequence: CASSIDKGTVGLPQHF. CDR3 DNA sequence: TGTGCCAGTAGTATAGATAAGGGCACCGTAGGGCTGCCCCAGCATTTT.

V is TRBV27 and J is TRBJ2-7; 10 positions match TRBD1. CDR3 size: 14 residues. Trimming took 7 bases from V and 1 from J; bases not matched to a gene: 4. Germline V gene data show CDR1 as MNHEY and CDR2 as SMNVEV (reference sequence). CDR3 protein: CASKRTGGSYEQYF. CDR3 sequence (DNA): TGTGCCAGCAAGCGGACAGGGGGATCCTACGAGCAGTACTTC.

This clonotype appeared a single time. The rearrangement links TRBV4-3 to TRBJ2-2; a possible D gene is TRBD2 (5 bases). Looked up from germline, CDR1 is LGHNA and CDR2 is YSLEER. The V end lost 0 bases, the J end lost 0 bases, and 8 bases lay between the germline ends. The CDR3 length is 16 residues. The CDR3 region is CASSQESGANTGELFF. CDR3 nucleotides: TGCGCCAGCAGCCAAGAAAGCGGAGCGAACACCGGGGAGCTGTTTTTT.

V and J are TRBV12-2 and TRBJ2-5; no check of the table's D call, TRBD2, against the DNA was made. TRBV12-2 is a listed pseudogene. The CDR3 loop spans 17 amino acids. The CDR3 region is CASRLEITSHPRETQYF. As DNA, the CDR3 is TGTGCAAGTCGCTTAGAGATTACATCTCACCCGCGGGAGACCCAGTACTTC.

The V gene is TRBV4-1, the J gene TRBJ2-1; weak D call: TRBD2 (6 bases). Per germline, CDR1 MGHRA and CDR2 YSYEKL. CDR3 length equals 14 residues. V gave up 0 bases and J gave up 10 bases, with 13 bases separating them. The CDR3 sequence is CASSQERDLKEQFF. CDR3 nucleotides: TGCGCCAGCAGCCAAGAGCGGGATCTGAAGGAGCAGTTCTTC.

V is TRBV7-8 and J is TRBJ1-5; weak D call: TRBD1 (5 bases). Germline assignment: CDR1 SGHVS and CDR2 FQNEAQ. Trimming cost V 3 bases and J 0 bases, with 12 bases left between them. The CDR3 sequence is 16 residues long. CDR3 bases: TGTGCCAGCAGCTTCAGGGCAGGATATAGCAATCAGCCCCAGCATTTT. Protein product: CASSFRAGYSNQPQHF.

The rearrangement links TRBV5-4 to TRBJ2-1; 9 nucleotides agree with TRBD2. The germline CDR1 and CDR2 sequences are SGHNT and YYREEE (reference sequence). CDR3 length: 18 amino acids. The trim removed 4 bases at V and 4 bases at J, leaving 15 bases unmatched. CDR3 sequence: CASSPNGGRALVYNEQFF. As DNA, the CDR3 is TGTGCCAGCAGCCCTAACGGCGGGAGGGCCTTAGTATACAATGAGCAGTTCTTC.

V usage is TRBV5-4 and J usage is TRBJ1-5; D not resolved. CDR1 SGHNT and CDR2 YYREEE come from the germline V gene (reference sequence). V was shortened by 1 base and J by 0 bases, with 5 bases between the two germline ends. This CDR3 spans 14 amino acids. CDR3 bases: TGTGCCAGCAGCTTGTGGGGTAGCAATCAGCCCCAGCATTTT. It yields the protein CASSLWGSNQPQHF.

This clonotype was seen a handful of times. The genes are TRBV20-1 and TRBJ1-4; 8 bases fit TRBD1. The V segment lost 1 base and the J segment 5 bases; nucleotides outside the gene matches: 0. The CDR3 totals 13 residues. Per germline, CDR1 DFQATT and CDR2 SNEGSKA (reference sequence). CDR3 DNA: TGCAGTGCTAGAGGGGACAGGAATGAAAAACTGTTTTTT. Amino acids: CSARGDRNEKLFF.

V gene TRBV20-1 combines with J gene TRBJ2-1, with D perhaps matching TRBD2 (6 bases). This CDR3 has 12 amino acids. V was clipped by 5 bases and J by 6 bases, with 11 bases between them. The germline V gene has CDR1 DFQATT and CDR2 SNEGSKA (reference sequence). This CDR3 is CSAAGTLNEQFF. The CDR3, as DNA: TGCAGTGCTGCAGGGACTCTCAATGAGCAGTTCTTC.

This chain links TRBV7-9 with TRBJ1-1; D perhaps matches TRBD1 (5 bases). Germline CDR1 reads SEHNR; CDR2 reads FQNEAQ (reference sequence). This CDR3 contains 14 residues. V lost 1 base and J lost 4, with 10 bases in between. Written as DNA, the CDR3 is TGTGCCAGCAGCTTAGGAGGTCAGGGCACTGAAGCTTTCTTT. This translates into CASSLGGQGTEAFF.

The chain is built from TRBV28 and TRBJ2-7; D possibly uses TRBD1 or TRBD2 (5 bases each). V was cut by 5 bases and J by 0 bases, with 20 bases left in between. The CDR3 length is 17 residues. Germline V gene lookup returns CDR1 MDHEN and CDR2 SYDVKM. CDR3 loop: CASSLLGTAKTSYEQYF. The CDR3, as DNA: TGTGCCAGCAGTCTCCTAGGGACCGCTAAGACCTCCTACGAGCAGTACTTC.

The rearrangement links TRBV28 to TRBJ1-1; D is uncertain. The germline V gene encodes CDR1 MDHEN and CDR2 SYDVKM. The CDR3 totals 11 residues. The CDR3 region has the DNA TGTGTCACGAGAGGGTCGACTGAAGCTTTCTTT. The encoded protein is CVTRGSTEAFF.

The chain carries TRBV2 and TRBJ1-2; D is uncertain. Germline loops: CDR1 SNHLY, CDR2 FYNNEI. This CDR3 contains 13 residues. V lost 7 bases and J 4 bases, leaving 13 bases between the germline ends. The CDR3 bases are TGTGCCAGCACCCTGGACGGTACCTATGGCTACACCTTC. It specifies CASTLDGTYGYTF.

This clonotype was seen a handful of times. This chain joins TRBV2 and TRBJ1-1; D is unresolved. This CDR3 comprises 15 residues. Between the trimmed V and J ends, which lost 4 bases and 0 bases, there was a span of 12 bases. CDR1 and CDR2 (germline): SNHLY, FYNNEI. The CDR3 DNA reads as TGTGCCAGCAGTGTATCGGGTCGGTTGAACACTGAAGCTTTCTTT. It translates to CASSVSGRLNTEAFF.

The genes are TRBV6-2 or TRBV6-3 and TRBJ2-7; TRBD2 is a possible D gene (5 bases). Per the germline V gene, CDR1 is MNHEY and CDR2 is SVGEGT. This CDR3 spans 15 amino acids. Trimming removed 5 bases from V and 6 bases from J, with 20 bases in between. The chain's CDR3 is CASSPPDGGLAEQYF. In nucleotides, the CDR3 is TGTGCCAGCAGTCCCCCAGACGGAGGATTGGCCGAGCAGTACTTC.

This clonotype was detected once. This chain joins TRBV5-1 and TRBJ1-2; no reliable D call. CDR1 and CDR2 from the germline V gene are SGHRS and YFSETQ. The CDR3 loop spans 14 amino acids. Trimming cost V 4 bases and J 6 bases, with 16 bases left between them. CDR3 loop: CASSPTGNSDGYTF. The CDR3 bases are TGCGCCAGCAGCCCAACCGGGAATTCGGATGGCTACACCTTC.

This clonotype was observed a single time. V gene TRBV11-3 combines with J gene TRBJ1-6, with 9 bases that match TRBD1. The CDR3 sequence is 15 residues long. The trim removed 5 bases at V and 5 bases at J, leaving 4 bases unmatched. Germline V lookup: CDR1 SGHNT, CDR2 YENEEA. The CDR3 DNA reads as TGTGCCAGCAGCGGGGGACAGGGAAATAATTCACCCCTCCACTTT. Translation gives CASSGGQGNNSPLHF.

This clonotype was seen a handful of times. The chain has TRBV19 and TRBJ2-5; D is unclear. This CDR3 has 14 amino acids. The V end lost 10 bases, the J end lost 4 bases, and 19 bases lay between the germline ends. Germline V CDR1 and CDR2: LNHDA, SQIVND (reference sequence). This CDR3 reads CATGHSGPRETQYF. The CDR3 DNA sequence: TGTGCCACCGGTCATTCCGGTCCCAGAGAGACCCAGTACTTC. Looking up the rest from reference TRBV19 and TRBJ2-5 gives the full variable domain: DGGITQSPKYLFRKEGQNVTLSCEQNLNHDAMYWYRQDPGQGLRLIYYSQIVNDFQKGDIAEGYSVSREKKESFPLTVTSAQKNPTAFYLCATGHSGPRETQYFGPGTRLLVL.

The chain joins TRBV11-3 to TRBJ1-2; D uncertain. V lost 0 bases to trimming and J lost 4 bases, with 12 bases between them. Germline lookup yields CDR1 SGHNT and CDR2 YENEEA. This CDR3 has 15 residues. The CDR3 spells CASSLDSGSLYGYTF. In DNA form, the CDR3 reads TGTGCCAGCAGCTTAGATTCGGGCAGTCTCTATGGCTACACCTTC.

The chain links TRBV14 to TRBJ2-1; 13 bases line up with TRBD2. CDR3 length: 17 residues. Looked up from germline, CDR1 is SGHDN and CDR2 is FVKESK. V was pared by 4 bases and J by 5 bases, with 8 bases of the junction left unmatched. CDR3 sequence: CASSRRSGTSGNNEQFF. The CDR3, as DNA: TGTGCCAGCAGCCGAAGATCCGGGACTAGCGGGAACAATGAGCAGTTCTTC.

This clonotype was counted a few times. The V and J genes are TRBV11-3 and TRBJ1-2; D is undetermined. This CDR3 comprises 12 residues. Germline CDR1 reads SGHNT; CDR2 reads YENEEA. The V end was cut by 5 bases, the J end by 6 bases, with 10 bases between. The CDR3 sequence: CASSRRNNGYTF. In nucleotides, the CDR3 is TGTGCCAGCAGCCGGAGGAACAATGGCTACACCTTC.

The chain uses TRBV9 and TRBJ2-7; 8 nucleotides line up with TRBD1. The V segment lost 0 bases and the J segment 6 bases; nucleotides outside the gene matches: 5. The CDR3 spans 14 residues. The germline V gene encodes CDR1 SGDLS and CDR2 YYNGEE. The CDR3 protein is CASSVDARGREQYF. The CDR3 region has the DNA TGTGCCAGCAGCGTAGATGCCAGGGGGCGCGAGCAGTACTTC. The full variable domain, with the rest looked up from reference TRBV9 and TRBJ2-7, is DSGVTQTPKHLITATGQRVTLRCSPRSGDLSVYWYQQSLDQGLQFLIQYYNGEERAKGNILERFSAQQFPDLHSELNLSSLELGDSALYFCASSVDARGREQYFGPGTRLTVT.

The chain combines TRBV20-1 with TRBJ2-1, with D perhaps matching TRBD2 (6 bases). The germline gives CDR1 DFQATT, CDR2 SNEGSKA (reference sequence). Trimming cost V 1 base and J 0 bases, with 13 bases left between them. The CDR3 consists of 16 residues. CDR3 loop: CSARVSQGLSYNEQFF. The CDR3 coding sequence is TGCAGTGCTAGAGTAAGTCAGGGACTCTCCTACAATGAGCAGTTCTTC.

In its sample, this clonotype was seen a few times. The chain links TRBV6-1 to TRBJ1-1; D gene unclear. Deletions cut 6 bases from V and 1 base from J, with 0 bases between. From germline, CDR1 is MNHNS and CDR2 SASEGT. The CDR3 is 10 amino acids. CDR3 bases: TGTGCCAGCAGGAACACTGAAGCTTTCTTT. It yields the protein CASRNTEAFF.

This clonotype was found a few times. This chain uses TRBV28 with TRBJ2-3; TRBD1 matches 8 bases. Germline CDR1 is MDHEN and CDR2 is SYDVKM. Trimming cost V 5 bases and J 3 bases; bases outside gene matches: 7. The CDR3 contains 15 residues. The CDR3 reads CASSTNRGRTDTQYF. The CDR3 DNA reads TGTGCCAGCAGTACCAACAGGGGGAGGACAGATACGCAGTATTTT.

The chain joins TRBV20-1 to TRBJ1-6; TRBD1 is a possible D gene (5 bases). The V end lost 5 bases, the J end lost 7 bases, and 6 bases lay between the germline ends. The CDR3 is made up of 11 amino acids. The V gene's germline CDR1 is DFQATT and CDR2 SNEGSKA (reference sequence). This CDR3 is CSAAGNSPLHF. The CDR3, as DNA: TGCAGTGCTGCAGGGAATTCACCCCTCCACTTT.